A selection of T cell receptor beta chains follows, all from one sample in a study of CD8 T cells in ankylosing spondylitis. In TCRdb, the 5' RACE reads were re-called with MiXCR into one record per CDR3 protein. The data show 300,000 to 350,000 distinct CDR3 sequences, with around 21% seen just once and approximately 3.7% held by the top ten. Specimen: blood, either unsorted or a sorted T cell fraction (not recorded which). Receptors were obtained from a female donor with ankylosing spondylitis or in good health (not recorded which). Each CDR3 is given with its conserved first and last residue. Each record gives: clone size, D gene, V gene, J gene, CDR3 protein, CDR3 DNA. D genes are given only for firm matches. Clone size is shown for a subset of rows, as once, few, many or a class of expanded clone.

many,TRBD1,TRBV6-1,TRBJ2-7,CASSLGGGQGTHEQYF,TGTGCCAGCAGCCTCGGAGGGGGACAGGGAACCCACGAGCAGTACTTC
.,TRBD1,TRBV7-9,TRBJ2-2,CASSLSAGQGGELFF,TGTGCCAGCAGCCTCTCGGCGGGACAGGGCGGGGAGCTGTTTTTT
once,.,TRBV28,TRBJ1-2,CASRSDTEILYGYTF,TGTGCCAGCAGATCAGACACGGAGATCCTCTATGGCTACACCTTC
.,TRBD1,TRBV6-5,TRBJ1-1,CASSYRQGTEAFF,TGTGCCAGCAGTTACAGACAGGGCACTGAAGCTTTCTTT
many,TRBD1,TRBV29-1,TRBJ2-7,CSAGTGTEQYF,TGCAGCGCCGGGACAGGCACCGAGCAGTACTTC
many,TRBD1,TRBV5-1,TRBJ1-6,CASSIGQGGSPLHF,TGCGCCAGCAGCATCGGACAGGGTGGTTCACCCCTCCACTTT
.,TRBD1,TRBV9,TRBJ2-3,CASSFSARGQADTQYF,TGTGCCAGCAGCTTCTCCGCGAGGGGGCAAGCGGATACGCAGTATTTT
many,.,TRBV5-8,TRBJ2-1,CASSLFYPAYNEQFF,TGTGCCAGCAGCTTGTTTTATCCGGCCTACAATGAGCAGTTCTTC
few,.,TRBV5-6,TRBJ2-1,CASSLGERYNEQFF,TGTGCCAGCAGCTTGGGGGAGAGGTACAATGAGCAGTTCTTC
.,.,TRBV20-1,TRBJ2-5,CSAGTGPATGTQYF,TGCAGTGCTGGAACCGGTCCAGCAACAGGGACCCAGTACTTC
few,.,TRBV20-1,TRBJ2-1,CSARVIDEQFF,TGCAGTGCTAGGGTTATCGATGAGCAGTTCTTC
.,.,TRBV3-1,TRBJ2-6,CASSQDVASGANVLTF,TGTGCCAGCAGCCAAGATGTGGCGTCTGGGGCCAACGTCCTGACTTTC
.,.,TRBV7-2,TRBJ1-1,CASSNGGVGTEAFF,TGTGCCAGCAGTAACGGGGGAGTGGGTACTGAAGCTTTCTTT
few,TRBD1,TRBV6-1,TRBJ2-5,CASCPLTGPTAETQYF,TGTGCCAGTTGCCCCCTGACAGGGCCTACGGCGGAGACCCAGTACTTC
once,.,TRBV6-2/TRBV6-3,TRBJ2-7,CAGGRGNEQYF,TGTGCCGGGGGAAGAGGGAACGAGCAGTACTTC
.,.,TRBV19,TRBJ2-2,CASSIMGSYTGELFF,TGTGCCAGTAGTATCATGGGCAGTTACACCGGGGAGCTGTTTTTT
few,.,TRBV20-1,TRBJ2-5,CSARSPRDSLATQYF,TGCAGTGCTAGATCTCCCCGGGACTCCCTAGCGACCCAGTACTTC
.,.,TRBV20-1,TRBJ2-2,CGGLADANTGELFF,TGCGGGGGCCTAGCGGACGCGAACACCGGGGAGCTGTTTTTT
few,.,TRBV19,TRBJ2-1,CASSIRDSSSSYNEQFF,TGTGCCAGTAGTATCCGGGACTCGTCGTCCTCCTACAATGAGCAGTTCTTC
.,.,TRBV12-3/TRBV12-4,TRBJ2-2,CASSSLAGTDRAGELFF,TGTGCCAGCAGTTCACTAGCCGGGACGGATCGCGCCGGGGAGCTGTTTTTT
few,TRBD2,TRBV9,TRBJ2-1,CASSSPRSGSKANEQFF,TGTGCCAGCAGCTCCCCCCGTAGCGGGAGTAAGGCCAATGAGCAGTTCTTC
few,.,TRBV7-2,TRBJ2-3,CASSPSRSLSQYF,TGTGCCAGCAGCCCGAGCCGGAGCCTATCGCAGTATTTT
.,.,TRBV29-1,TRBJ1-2,CSVDPGRQNYGYTF,TGCAGCGTTGATCCGGGGCGACAAAACTATGGCTACACCTTC
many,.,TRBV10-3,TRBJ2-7,CAISESISGDYEQYF,TGTGCCATCAGTGAGTCGATAAGCGGAGATTACGAGCAGTACTTC
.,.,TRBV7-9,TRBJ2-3,CASSLSTGNQDTQYF,TGTGCCAGCAGCTTATCGACAGGCAACCAAGATACGCAGTATTTT
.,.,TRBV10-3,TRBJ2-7,CAISEADRYEQYF,TGTGCCATCAGTGAGGCGGACAGATACGAGCAGTACTTC
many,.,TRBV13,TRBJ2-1,CASSLRPGDEQFF,TGTGCCAGCAGCCTCCGGCCCGGGGATGAGCAGTTCTTC
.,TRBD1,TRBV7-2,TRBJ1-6,CASSPHRGGSPLHF,TGTGCCAGCAGCCCCCACAGGGGCGGTTCACCCCTCCACTTT
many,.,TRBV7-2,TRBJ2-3,CASQVGLATDTQYF,TGTGCCAGCCAAGTCGGACTGGCGACAGATACGCAGTATTTT
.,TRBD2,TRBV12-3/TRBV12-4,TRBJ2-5,CASKREGRMETQYF,TGTGCCAGCAAGCGGGAGGGCCGTATGGAGACCCAGTACTTC
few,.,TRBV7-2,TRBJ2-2,CASSLFGARGELFF,TGTGCCAGCAGCTTATTTGGGGCACGCGGGGAGCTGTTTTTT
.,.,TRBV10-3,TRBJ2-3,CAISGTLDTQCF,TGTGCCATCAGTGGGACTTTAGATACGCAGTGTTTT
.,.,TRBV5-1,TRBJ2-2,CASSRTGAGELFF,TGCGCCAGCAGCAGGACGGGAGCCGGGGAGCTGTTTTTT
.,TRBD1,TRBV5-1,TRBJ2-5,CASSSGQGRQETQYF,TGCGCCAGCAGCTCAGGACAGGGTCGACAAGAGACCCAGTACTTC
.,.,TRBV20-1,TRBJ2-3,CSALGGTQSTDTQYF,TGCAGTGCCCTAGGCGGGACACAGAGCACAGATACGCAGTATTTT
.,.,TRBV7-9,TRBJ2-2,CASSSEGTGELFF,TGTGCCAGCAGCTCCGAGGGGACCGGGGAGCTGTTTTTT
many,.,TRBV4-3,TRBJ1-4,CASSQGSRDLGNEKLFF,TGCGCCAGCAGCCAAGGCAGCCGGGATTTAGGAAATGAAAAACTGTTTTTT
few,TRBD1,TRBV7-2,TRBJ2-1,CASSLRYPGQAYNDQFF,TGTGCCAGCAGCCTTAGGTATCCGGGACAGGCCTACAATGACCAGTTCTTC
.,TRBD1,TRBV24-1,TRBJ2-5,CATSDPRTGQETQYF,TGTGCCACCAGTGATCCCCGGACAGGTCAAGAGACCCAGTACTTC
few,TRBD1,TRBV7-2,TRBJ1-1,CASSLVGQGAEAFF,TGTGCCAGCAGCTTAGTGGGACAGGGAGCTGAAGCTTTCTTT
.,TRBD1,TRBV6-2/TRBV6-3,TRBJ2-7,CASSPGQGNEQYF,TGTGCCAGCAGTCCGGGACAGGGGAATGAGCAGTACTTC